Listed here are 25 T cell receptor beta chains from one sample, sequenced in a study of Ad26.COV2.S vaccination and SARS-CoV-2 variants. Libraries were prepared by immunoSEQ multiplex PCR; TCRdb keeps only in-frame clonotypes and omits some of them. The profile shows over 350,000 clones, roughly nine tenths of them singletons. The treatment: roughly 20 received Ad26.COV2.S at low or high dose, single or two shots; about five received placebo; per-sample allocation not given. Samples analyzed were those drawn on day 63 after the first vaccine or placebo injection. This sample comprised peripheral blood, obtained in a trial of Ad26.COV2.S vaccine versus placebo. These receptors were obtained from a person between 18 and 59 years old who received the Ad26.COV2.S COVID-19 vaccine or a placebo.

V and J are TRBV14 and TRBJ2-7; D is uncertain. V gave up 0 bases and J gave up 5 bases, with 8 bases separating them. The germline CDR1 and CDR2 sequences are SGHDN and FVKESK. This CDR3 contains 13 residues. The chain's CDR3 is CASSQDLVDEQYF. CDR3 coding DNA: TGTGCCAGCAGCCAAGATCTGGTCGACGAGCAGTACTTC.

The CDR3 reads CASSYSPAYYGYTF. CDR3 nucleotides: TGTGCCAGCAGTTACTCCCCAGCCTACTATGGCTACACCTTC. The rearrangement links TRBV6-5 to TRBJ1-2; D is unresolved. The V gene's germline CDR1 is MNHEY and CDR2 SVGAGI. This CDR3 has 14 amino acids. Trimming removed 0 bases at V and 3 bases at J, with 8 bases between.

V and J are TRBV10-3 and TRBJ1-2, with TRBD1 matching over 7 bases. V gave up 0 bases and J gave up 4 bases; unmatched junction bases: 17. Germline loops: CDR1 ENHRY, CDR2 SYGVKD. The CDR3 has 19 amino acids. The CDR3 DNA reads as TGTGCCATCAGTGAGTCGTTAGTGTTACAGGGGAACAGGTTCTATGGCTACACCTTC. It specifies CAISESLVLQGNRFYGYTF.

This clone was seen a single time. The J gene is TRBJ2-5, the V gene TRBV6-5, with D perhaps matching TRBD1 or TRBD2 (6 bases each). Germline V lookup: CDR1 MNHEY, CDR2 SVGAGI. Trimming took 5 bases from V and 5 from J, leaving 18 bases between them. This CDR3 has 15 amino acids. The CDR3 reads CASSQSYGGPETQYF. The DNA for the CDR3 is TGTGCCAGCAGTCAGTCCTATGGGGGGCCGGAGACCCAGTACTTC.

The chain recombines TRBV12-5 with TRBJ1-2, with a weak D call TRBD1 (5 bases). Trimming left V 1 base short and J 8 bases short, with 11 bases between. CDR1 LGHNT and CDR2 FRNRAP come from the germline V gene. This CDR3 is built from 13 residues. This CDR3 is CASGLGRDRGYTF. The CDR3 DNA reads TGTGCTAGTGGTTTGGGCCGGGACCGAGGCTACACCTTC.

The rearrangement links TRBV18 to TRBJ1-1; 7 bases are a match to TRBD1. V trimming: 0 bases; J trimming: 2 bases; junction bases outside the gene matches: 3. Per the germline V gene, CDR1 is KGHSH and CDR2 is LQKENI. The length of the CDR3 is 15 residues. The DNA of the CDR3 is TGTGCCAGCTCACCACCCGGGACAGTTAACACTGAAGCTTTCTTT. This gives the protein CASSPPGTVNTEAFF.

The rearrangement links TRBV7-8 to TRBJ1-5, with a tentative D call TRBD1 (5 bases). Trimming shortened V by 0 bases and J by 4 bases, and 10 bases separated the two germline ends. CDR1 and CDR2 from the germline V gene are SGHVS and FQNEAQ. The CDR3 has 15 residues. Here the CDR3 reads CASSLARGGNQPQHF. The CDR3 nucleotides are TGTGCCAGCAGCTTAGCCCGCGGGGGAAATCAGCCCCAGCATTTT. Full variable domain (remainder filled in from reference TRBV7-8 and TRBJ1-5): GAGVSQSPRYKVAKRGQDVALRCDPISGHVSLFWYQQALGQGPEFLTYFQNEAQLDKSGLPSDRFFAERPEGSVSTLKIQRTQQEDSAVYLCASSLARGGNQPQHFGDGTRLSIL.

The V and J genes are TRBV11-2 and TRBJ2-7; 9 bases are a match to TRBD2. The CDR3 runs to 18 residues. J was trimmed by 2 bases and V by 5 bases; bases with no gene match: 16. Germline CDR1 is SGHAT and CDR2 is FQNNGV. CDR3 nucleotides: TGTGCCAGCAGCCCAATCGCGCGGGGGGGTGACAAGACCTACGAGCAGTACTTC. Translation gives CASSPIARGGDKTYEQYF.

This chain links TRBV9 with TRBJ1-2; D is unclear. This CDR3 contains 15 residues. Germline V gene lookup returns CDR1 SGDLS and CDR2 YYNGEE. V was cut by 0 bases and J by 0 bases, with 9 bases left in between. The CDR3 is CASSVEAASNYGYTF. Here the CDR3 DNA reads TGTGCCAGCAGCGTAGAGGCAGCCTCTAACTATGGCTACACCTTC.

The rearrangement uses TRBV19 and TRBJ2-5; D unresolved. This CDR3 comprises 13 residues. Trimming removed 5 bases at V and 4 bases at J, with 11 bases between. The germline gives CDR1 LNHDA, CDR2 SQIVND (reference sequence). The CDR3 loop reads CASSPPFGETQYF. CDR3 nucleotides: TGTGCCAGTAGTCCCCCGTTTGGAGAGACCCAGTACTTC.

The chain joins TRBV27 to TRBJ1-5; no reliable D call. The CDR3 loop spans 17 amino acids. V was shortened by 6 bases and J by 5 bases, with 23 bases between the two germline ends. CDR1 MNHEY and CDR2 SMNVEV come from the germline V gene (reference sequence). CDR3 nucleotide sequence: TGTGCCAGCAGCCCCGAGTTTCCGGGAGAGGTACATCAGCCCCAGCATTTT. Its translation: CASSPEFPGEVHQPQHF.

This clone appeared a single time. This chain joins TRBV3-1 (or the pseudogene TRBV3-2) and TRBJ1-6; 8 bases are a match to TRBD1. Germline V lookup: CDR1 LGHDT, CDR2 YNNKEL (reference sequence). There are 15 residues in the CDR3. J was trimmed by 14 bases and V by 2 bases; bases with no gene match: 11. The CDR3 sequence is CASSQTQGDGGALHF. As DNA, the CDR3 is TGTGCCAGCAGCCAAACACAGGGGGACGGTGGAGCCCTCCACTTT.

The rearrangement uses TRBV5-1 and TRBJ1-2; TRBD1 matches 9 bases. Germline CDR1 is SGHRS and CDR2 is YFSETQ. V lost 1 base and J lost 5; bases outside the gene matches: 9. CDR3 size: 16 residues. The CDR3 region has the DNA TGCGCCAGCAGCTTGACCACAGGGGGCGCCCGGTATGGCTACACCTTC. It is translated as CASSLTTGGARYGYTF.

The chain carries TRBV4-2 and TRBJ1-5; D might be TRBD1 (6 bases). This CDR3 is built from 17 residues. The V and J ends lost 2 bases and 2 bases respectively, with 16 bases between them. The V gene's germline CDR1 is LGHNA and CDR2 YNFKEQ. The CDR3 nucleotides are TGTGCCAGCAGCCAATTCCTGCGGGGGGCTGGCAATCAGCCCCAGCATTTT. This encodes CASSQFLRGAGNQPQHF.

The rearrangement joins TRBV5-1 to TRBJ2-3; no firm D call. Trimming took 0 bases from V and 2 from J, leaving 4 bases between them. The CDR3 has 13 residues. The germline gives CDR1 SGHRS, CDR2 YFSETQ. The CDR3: CASSLEITDTQYF. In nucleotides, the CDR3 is TGCGCCAGCAGCTTGGAGATCACAGATACGCAGTATTTT.

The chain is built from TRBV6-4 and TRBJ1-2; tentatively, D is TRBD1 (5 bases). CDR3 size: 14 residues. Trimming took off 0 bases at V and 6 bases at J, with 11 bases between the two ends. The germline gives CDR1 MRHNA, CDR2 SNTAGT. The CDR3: CASSDSSRDDGYTF. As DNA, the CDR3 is TGTGCCAGCAGTGACTCGAGCAGGGATGATGGCTACACCTTC.

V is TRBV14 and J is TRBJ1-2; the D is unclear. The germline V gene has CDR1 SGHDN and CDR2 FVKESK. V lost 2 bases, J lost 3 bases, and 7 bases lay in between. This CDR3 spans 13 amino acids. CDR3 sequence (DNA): TGTGCCAGCAGCCAAATCGGGTACTATGGCTACACCTTC. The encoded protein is CASSQIGYYGYTF.

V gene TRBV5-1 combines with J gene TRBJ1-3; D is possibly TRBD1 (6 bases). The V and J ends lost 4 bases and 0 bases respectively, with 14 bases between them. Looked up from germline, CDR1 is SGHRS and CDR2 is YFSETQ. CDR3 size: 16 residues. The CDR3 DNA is TGCGCCAGCAGCAAGACAGGCGTAGGCTCTGGAAACACCATATATTTT. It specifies CASSKTGVGSGNTIYF.

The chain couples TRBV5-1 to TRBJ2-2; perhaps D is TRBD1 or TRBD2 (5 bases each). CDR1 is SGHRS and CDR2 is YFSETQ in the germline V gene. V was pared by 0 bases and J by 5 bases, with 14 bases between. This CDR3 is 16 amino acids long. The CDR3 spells CASSLVLGVETGELFF. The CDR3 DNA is TGCGCCAGCAGCTTGGTATTGGGGGTTGAAACCGGGGAGCTGTTTTTT.

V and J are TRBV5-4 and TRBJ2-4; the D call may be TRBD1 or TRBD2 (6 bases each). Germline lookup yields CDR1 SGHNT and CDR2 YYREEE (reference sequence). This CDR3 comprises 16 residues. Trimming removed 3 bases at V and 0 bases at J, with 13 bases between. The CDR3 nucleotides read TGTGCCAGCAGCTCGACTGGGGGGCTAGCCAAAAACATTCAGTACTTC. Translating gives CASSSTGGLAKNIQYF.

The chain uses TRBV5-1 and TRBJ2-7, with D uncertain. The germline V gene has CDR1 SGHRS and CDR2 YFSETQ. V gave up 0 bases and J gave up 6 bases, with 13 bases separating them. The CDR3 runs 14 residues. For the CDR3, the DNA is TGCGCCAGCAGCTTGGCGCCAGGAAACAGCGAGCAGTACTTC. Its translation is CASSLAPGNSEQYF.

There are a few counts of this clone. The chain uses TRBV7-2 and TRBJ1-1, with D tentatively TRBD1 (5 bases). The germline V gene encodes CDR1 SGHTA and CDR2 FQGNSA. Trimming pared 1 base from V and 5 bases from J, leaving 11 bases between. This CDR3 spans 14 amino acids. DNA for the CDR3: TGTGCCAGCAGCTTAGATGTGGGGGGAACTGAAGCTTTCTTT. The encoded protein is CASSLDVGGTEAFF.

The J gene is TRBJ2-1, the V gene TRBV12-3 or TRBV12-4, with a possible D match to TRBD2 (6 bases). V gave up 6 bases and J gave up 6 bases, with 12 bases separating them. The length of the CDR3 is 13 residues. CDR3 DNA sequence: TGTGCCAGCAGGAGAGCGGAGGGCAATGAGCAGTTCTTC. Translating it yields CASRRAEGNEQFF.

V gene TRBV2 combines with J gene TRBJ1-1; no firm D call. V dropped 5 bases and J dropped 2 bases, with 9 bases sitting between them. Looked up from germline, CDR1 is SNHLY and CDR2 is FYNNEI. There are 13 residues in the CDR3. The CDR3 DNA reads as TGTGCCAGCAGTCCGGAGGGAAACACTGAAGCTTTCTTT. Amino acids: CASSPEGNTEAFF.

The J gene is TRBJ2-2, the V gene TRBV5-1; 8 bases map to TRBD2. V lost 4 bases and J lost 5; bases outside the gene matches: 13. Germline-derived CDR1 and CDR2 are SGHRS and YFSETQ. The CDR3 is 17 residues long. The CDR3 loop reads CASSPDPSGLGTGELFF. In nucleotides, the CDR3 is TGCGCCAGCAGCCCTGATCCTAGCGGGCTGGGGACCGGGGAGCTGTTTTTT. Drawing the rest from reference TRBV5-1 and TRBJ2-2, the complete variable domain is KAGVTQTPRYLIKTRGQQVTLSCSPISGHRSVSWYQQTPGQGLQFLFEYFSETQRNKGNFPGRFSGRQFSNSRSEMNVSTLELGDSALYLCASSPDPSGLGTGELFFGEGSRLTVL.